The 4 T cell receptor beta chains listed next were all sequenced from one sample in a study of CD8 T cells in Susac syndrome (dated by TCRdb to between 2019 and 2020). The library was built by means of the immunoSEQ multiplex PCR assay. RNA was extracted using the RNeasy kit, and about 0.45 to 1 ug of the RNA was reverse transcribed with random hexamers. TCRdb trimmed public reads at Q25 via fastp, called clones via MiXCR and kept in-frame beta chains. Records with the same CDR3 protein are collapsed into one entry carrying the most frequent genes and DNA. Counted in this sample were around 59,000 distinct CDR3 sequences; around nine tenths of them appeared once. About 0.21% of the sample is in the top ten clones. Sequencing was done on a sample of CD8+ T cells from PBMCs. The source of these receptors is a human donor in good health.

This clonotype was seen only once. The J gene is TRBJ2-5, the V gene TRBV4-2, with TRBD1 identical over 9 bases. CDR3 length: 21 amino acids. Germline V CDR1 and CDR2: LGHNA, YNFKEQ. V lost 0 bases and J lost 3; bases outside the gene matches: 20. This CDR3 reads CASSQEGPHRGRIWSEETQYF. The CDR3 DNA sequence: TGTGCCAGCAGCCAAGAGGGCCCCCACAGGGGGCGAATTTGGTCCGAAGAGACCCAGTACTTC.

This rearrangement joins TRBV5-4 to TRBJ1-1; D unclear. The V end lost 2 bases, the J end lost 5 bases, and 13 bases lay between the germline ends. Germline V lookup: CDR1 SGHNT, CDR2 YYREEE (reference sequence). This CDR3 comprises 14 residues. CDR3: CASSFEDSLTEAFF. Written as DNA, the CDR3 is TGTGCCAGCAGCTTTGAGGACTCTTTAACTGAAGCTTTCTTT.

This rearrangement joins TRBV5-4 to TRBJ2-1, with TRBD1 identical over 9 bases. CDR3 size: 14 residues. Per germline, CDR1 SGHNT and CDR2 YYREEE (reference sequence). The V and J ends lost 4 bases and 7 bases, in that order; junction bases with no gene match: 6. The CDR3 protein is CASSRWTGENEQFF. CDR3 bases: TGTGCCAGCAGCCGTTGGACAGGGGAAAATGAGCAGTTCTTC.

The chain joins TRBV5-6 to TRBJ1-1; no reliable D call. Trimming stripped 2 bases from V and 0 bases from J, with 8 bases between. CDR3 length: 14 residues. CDR1 is SGHDT, CDR2 YYEEEE, per germline. The CDR3 loop is CASSFRLMNTEAFF. DNA for the CDR3: TGTGCCAGCAGCTTTCGGTTAATGAACACTGAAGCTTTCTTT. Based on the CDR3 plus reference TRBV5-6 and TRBJ1-1, the full variable domain is DAGVTQSPTHLIKTRGQQVTLRCSPKSGHDTVSWYQQALGQGPQFIFQYYEEEERQRGNFPDRFSGHQFPNYSSELNVNALLLGDSALYLCASSFRLMNTEAFFGQGTRLTVV.